The 7 T cell receptor beta chains below all came from one sample that was sequenced in a study of T cell clones after liver transplantation. The repertoire was sequenced with immunoSEQ multiplex PCR; TCRdb's copy has only in-frame clones and lacks some. The sample has 20,000 to 25,000 clones, approximately 80% seen once. Source: CD8+ T cells from blood, taken around 54 months after liver transplant. The source is a human patient who received a liver transplant. Part of the T cells may come from the graft donor.

This chain links TRBV30 with TRBJ2-7, with D hard to call. CDR1 and CDR2 (germline): GTSNPN, SVGIG (reference sequence). This CDR3 is 12 amino acids long. V lost 0 bases to trimming and J lost 6 bases, with 9 bases between them. CDR3 DNA: TGTGCCTGGAGTGTCCGGGCAGGCGAGCAGTACTTC. Encoded protein: CAWSVRAGEQYF.

The chain combines TRBV6-1 with TRBJ2-7; tentative D call: TRBD1 (5 bases). The CDR3 is made up of 13 amino acids. CDR1 and CDR2 (germline): MNHNS, SASEGT. V was cut by 8 bases and J by 7 bases, with 18 bases left in between. Here the CDR3 DNA reads TGTGCCAGCCAACTGGGCCCGCCAGGGGAGCAGTACTTC. This codes for CASQLGPPGEQYF.

The chain uses TRBV6-5 and TRBJ2-7; no clear D gene. V was shortened by 2 bases and J by 3 bases, with 5 bases between the two germline ends. The germline V gene has CDR1 MNHEY and CDR2 SVGAGI. The CDR3 is made up of 12 amino acids. The CDR3 protein is CASSYMGYEQYF. The CDR3, as DNA: TGTGCCAGCAGTTACATGGGCTACGAGCAGTACTTC.

The chain joins TRBV2 to TRBJ2-1, with 7 bases lining up with TRBD1. V shed 3 bases, J shed 10 bases, and the junction held 3 bases outside the gene matches. Looked up from germline, CDR1 is SNHLY and CDR2 is FYNNEI. This CDR3 is 12 amino acids long. The CDR3 protein is CASSDSTGEQFF. The CDR3 DNA is TGTGCCAGCAGTGATTCGACAGGGGAGCAGTTCTTC.

J is TRBJ1-1 and V is TRBV30; 7 bases match TRBD1. Germline lookup yields CDR1 GTSNPN and CDR2 SVGIG (reference sequence). This CDR3 region has 13 residues. V lost 1 base to trimming and J lost 7 bases; unmatched junction nucleotides: 6. CDR3 protein: CAWSGGGQHEAFF. The CDR3 DNA follows: TGTGCCTGGAGTGGGGGGGGACAGCATGAAGCTTTCTTT.

The chain couples TRBV11-1 to TRBJ1-6; the D is unclear. V lost 4 bases to trimming and J lost 12 bases, with 13 bases between them. Germline CDR1 is SGHAT and CDR2 is FQDESV (reference sequence). This CDR3 has 13 residues. The CDR3 region has the DNA TGTGCCAGCAGCTCCGGAGAGGATAGACCCCTCCACTTT. Translating it yields CASSSGEDRPLHF.

The chain carries TRBV7-6 and TRBJ1-5; D gene uncertain. Germline CDR1 reads SGHVS; CDR2 reads FNYEAQ. The ends were cut back, 1 base at V and 2 bases at J, with 9 bases in the middle. This CDR3 spans 15 amino acids. In DNA, the CDR3 is TGTGCCAGCAGCTTAGTACACGAAGGCAATCAGCCCCAGCATTTT. Protein sequence: CASSLVHEGNQPQHF. The full variable domain, with the rest looked up from reference TRBV7-6 and TRBJ1-5, is GAGVSQSPRYKVTKRGQDVALRCDPISGHVSLYWYRQALGQGPEFLTYFNYEAQQDKSGLPNDRFSAERPEGSISTLTIQRTEQRDSAMYRCASSLVHEGNQPQHFGDGTRLSIL.